This T cell receptor beta chain is drawn from a study of blood T cell repertoires in COVID-19. The wider study: Researchers got acute and convalescent COVID-19 samples from the United States, Italy and Spain.

Sequencing was performed with immunoSEQ multiplex PCR; in TCRdb, only in-frame clones are kept and a portion is missing. The sample consists of hundreds of thousands of clones, more than 75% of them appearing once. The CDR3 consists of 13 residues. Trimming removed 4 bases from V and 3 bases from J, with 7 bases in between. Looked up from germline, CDR1 is MNHEY and CDR2 is SMNVEV (reference sequence). Individuals aged roughly 18 to 95 years were recruited from 24 US areas. Assignment of participants to cohorts was predicated upon participant-reported clinical history. This chain joins TRBV27 and TRBJ1-5; D call uncertain. This sequence originates from a woman aged 50 to 65 who had recovered from COVID-19. Sequenced material: PBMCs or T cells enriched from blood (not recorded which). This CDR3 reads CASSWSSNQPQHF. The DNA of the CDR3 is TGTGCCAGCAGTTGGAGCTCCAATCAGCCCCAGCATTTT.